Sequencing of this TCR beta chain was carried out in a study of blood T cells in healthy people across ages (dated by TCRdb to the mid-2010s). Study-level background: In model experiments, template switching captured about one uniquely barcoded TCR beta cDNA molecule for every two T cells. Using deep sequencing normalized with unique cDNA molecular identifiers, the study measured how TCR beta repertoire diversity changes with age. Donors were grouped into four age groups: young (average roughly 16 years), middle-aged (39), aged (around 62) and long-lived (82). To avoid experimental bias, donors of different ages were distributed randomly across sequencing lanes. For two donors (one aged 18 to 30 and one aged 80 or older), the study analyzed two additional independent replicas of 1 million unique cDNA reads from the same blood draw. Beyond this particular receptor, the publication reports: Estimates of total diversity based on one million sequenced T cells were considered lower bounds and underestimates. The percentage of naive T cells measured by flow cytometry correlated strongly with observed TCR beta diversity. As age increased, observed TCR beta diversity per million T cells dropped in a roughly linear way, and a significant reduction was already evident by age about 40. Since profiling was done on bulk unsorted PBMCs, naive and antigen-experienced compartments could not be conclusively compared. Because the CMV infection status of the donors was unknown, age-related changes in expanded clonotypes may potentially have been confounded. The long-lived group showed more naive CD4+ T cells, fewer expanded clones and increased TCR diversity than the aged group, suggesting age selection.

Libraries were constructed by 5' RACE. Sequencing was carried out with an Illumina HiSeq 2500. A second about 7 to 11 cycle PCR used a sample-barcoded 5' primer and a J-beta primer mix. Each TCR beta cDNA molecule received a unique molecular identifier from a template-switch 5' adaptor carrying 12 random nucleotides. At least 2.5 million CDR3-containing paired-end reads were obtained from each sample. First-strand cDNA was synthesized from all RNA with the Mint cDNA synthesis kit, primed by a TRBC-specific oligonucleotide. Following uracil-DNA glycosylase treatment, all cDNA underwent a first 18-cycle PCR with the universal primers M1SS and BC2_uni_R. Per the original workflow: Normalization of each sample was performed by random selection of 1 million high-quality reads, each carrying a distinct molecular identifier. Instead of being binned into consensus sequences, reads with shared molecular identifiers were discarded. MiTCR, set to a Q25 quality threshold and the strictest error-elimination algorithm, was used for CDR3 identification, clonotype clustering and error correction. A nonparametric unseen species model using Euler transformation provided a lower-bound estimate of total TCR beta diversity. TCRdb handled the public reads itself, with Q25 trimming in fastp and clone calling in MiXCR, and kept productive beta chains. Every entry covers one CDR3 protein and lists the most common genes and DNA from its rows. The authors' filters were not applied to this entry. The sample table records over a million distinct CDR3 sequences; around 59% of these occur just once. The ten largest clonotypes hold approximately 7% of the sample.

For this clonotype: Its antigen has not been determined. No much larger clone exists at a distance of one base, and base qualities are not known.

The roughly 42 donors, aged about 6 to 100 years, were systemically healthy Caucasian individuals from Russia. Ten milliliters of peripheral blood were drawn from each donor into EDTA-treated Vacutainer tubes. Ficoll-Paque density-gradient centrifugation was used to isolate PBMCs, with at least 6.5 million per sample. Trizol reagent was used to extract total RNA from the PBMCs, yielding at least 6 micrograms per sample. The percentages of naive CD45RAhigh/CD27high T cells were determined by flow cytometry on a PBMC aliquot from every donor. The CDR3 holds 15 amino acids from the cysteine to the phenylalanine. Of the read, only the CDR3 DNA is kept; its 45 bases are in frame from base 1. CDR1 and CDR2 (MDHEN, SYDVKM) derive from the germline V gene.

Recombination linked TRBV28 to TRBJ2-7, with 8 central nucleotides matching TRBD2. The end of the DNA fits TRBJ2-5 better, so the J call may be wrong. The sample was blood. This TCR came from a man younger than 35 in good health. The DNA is TGTGCCAGCAAGGGAGCGGGGGCCCCTCAAGAGACCCAGTACTTC. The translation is CASKGAGAPQETQYF.